This T cell receptor beta chain was recorded in a study of shared clonotypes between healthy human individuals. Sequencing used immunoSEQ multiplex PCR; TCRdb keeps in-frame clones, though not all of them. The data show a few million clones, with 90% to 96% seen just once and about 0.13% held by the top ten. General study findings and limits: Sampling involved blood alone; tissue repertoires likely differ. Clonotype sharing among donors was thought likely to change with sequencing depth.

As for this clone: Its antigen is still unknown.

The CDR3 is 16 residues long. Germline lookup yields CDR1 ENHRY and CDR2 SYGVKD. V shed 0 bases and J 4 bases; nucleotides not matched to a gene: 9. The origin of this receptor is a man aged 18 to 29 in good health. The sequenced sample consisted of naive CD4+ T cells sorted from blood. Stated subset: CD45RA+ positively selected. The V and J genes are TRBV10-3 and TRBJ2-7; 7 nucleotides align to TRBD1. The CDR3 is CAISESTGTVHYEQYF. The DNA of the CDR3 is TGTGCCATCAGTGAGTCTACCGGGACAGTCCATTACGAGCAGTACTTC.